This T cell receptor beta chain is drawn from a study of identical twins (dated by TCRdb to about 2016). Context from the whole study: To test whether fetal clonotypes persist, this study deep-sequenced TCR alpha and beta repertoires from monozygotic twins, from unrelated adults of various ages, and from cord blood. Replicate twin experiments were performed at different times using different library preparation protocols to rule out contamination. Overall study outcomes, separate from this receptor: Excess twin sharing in beta out-of-frame sequences was weaker because fewer shared sequences lowered the signal-to-noise ratio. Because the same donors could not be followed over many years, the conclusions relied on cross-sectional statistical analysis. Recombination models systematically underestimated out-of-frame TCR alpha sharing in monozygotic twins but agreed with sharing between unrelated individuals. Invariant T cells such as MAIT and iNKT could partly confound zero-insertion analyses, though diverse VJ usage argued against this for most clonotypes. Compared with coincidental sharing between unrelated individuals, out-of-frame TCR alpha sequences shared between twins had an excess of sequences with low generation probability. Abundant cord blood beta clonotypes carried fewer insertions; young adult naive repertoires showed a weaker similar trend, while memory repertoires showed none.

At the junction V is shortened by 3 bases and J by 1 base, with 13 bases in between. The CDR3 runs 16 residues from the cysteine to the phenylalanine. The CDR3 DNA has 48 bases and is translated from base 1. Sequences MGHRA (CDR1) and YSYEKL (CDR2) are obtained from the germline V gene. The library was obtained by 5' RACE. TCRdb shows the sequencer as Illumina HiSeq 2000. A universal primer binding site was added through template switching, and the final cDNA carried a unique molecular identifier so that TCR cDNA molecules could be counted accurately. Specific primers in the conserved constant-segment region were used to synthesize first-strand cDNA for TCR alpha and beta chains. To control for contamination, every cDNA library was double barcoded, receiving both a SMART-Mk sample barcode and Illumina barcodes. Two successive PCR steps introduced TruSeq adapter sequences along with Illumina sample barcodes. Sequencing of the TCR alpha and beta cDNA libraries was done on the Illumina HiSeq platform using custom primers. Per the original workflow: MiGEC was used to process raw reads and extract unique molecular identifiers, and MiXCR was used to find CDR3 positions. Recombination models were inferred per individual with the repgenHMM and IGoR tools using an EM algorithm. Shared clonotypes were analyzed with the tcR package in R, and sharing was normalized by the product of cloneset sizes. To study raw recombination free of thymic and clonal selection effects, out-of-frame nonproductive sequences were analyzed. In TCRdb, the public reads were trimmed at Q25 with fastp and aligned with MiXCR, with productive beta chains retained. CDR3 protein sequences are deduplicated, and each keeps its most common genes and DNA. The V and J calls shown here were made by TCRdb, not taken from the authors' results. The sample records some 97,000 distinct CDR3 sequences, 5.9% of which are singletons. The top ten clonotypes cover about 12% of the sample.

Only healthy Caucasian donors were included. Miltenyi CD45RO+ enrichment and human naive T-cell isolation kits were used to isolate memory (CD45RO+) and naive T cells from PBMC. This clonotype was observed at least ten times. This receptor's antigen is unknown. Base-call qualities are not available, and no considerably larger clone is one nucleotide away. Recombination linked TRBV4-1 to TRBJ2-1; the D gene is perhaps TRBD2, on 5 matching bases. Material for sequencing was memory T cells sorted from blood. The cell subset or site label on this specimen signifies: CD45RO+ enriched T cells. This receptor was identified in a woman aged 45 to 65 in good health. The CDR3 corresponds to CASSQLGGSSYNEQFF. The DNA sequence is TGCGCCAGCAGCCAGCTGGGTGGGAGTTCCTACAATGAGCAGTTCTTC.